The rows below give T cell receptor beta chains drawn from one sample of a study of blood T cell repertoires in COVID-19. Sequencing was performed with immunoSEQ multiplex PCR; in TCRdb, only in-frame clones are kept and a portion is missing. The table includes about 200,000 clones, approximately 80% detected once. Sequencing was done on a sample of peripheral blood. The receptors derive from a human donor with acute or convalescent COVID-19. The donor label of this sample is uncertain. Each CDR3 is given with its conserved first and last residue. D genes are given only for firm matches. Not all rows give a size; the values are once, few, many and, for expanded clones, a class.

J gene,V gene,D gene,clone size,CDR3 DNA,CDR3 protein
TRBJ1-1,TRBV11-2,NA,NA,TGTGCCAGCAGCTTAGATAGGACAGCTGAAGCTTTCTTT,CASSLDRTAEAFF
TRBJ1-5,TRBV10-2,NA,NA,TGCGCCAGCAACAGGCTGGGGGCTAACCAGCCCCAGCATTTT,CASNRLGANQPQHF
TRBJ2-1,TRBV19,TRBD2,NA,TGTGCCAGTAGTGTAGCGGGAGGGACCTACAATGAGCAGTTCTTC,CASSVAGGTYNEQFF
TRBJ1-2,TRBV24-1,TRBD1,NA,TGTGCCACCAGTGATGGGACCAGAGGACAGGGAGGGGATGGCTACACCTTC,CATSDGTRGQGGDGYTF
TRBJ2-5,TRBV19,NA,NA,TGTGCCAGTAGTCCCACGACAGGGGGCGTTGGTAGCGGGAGCAGGGAGACCCAGTACTTC,CASSPTTGGVGSGSRETQYF
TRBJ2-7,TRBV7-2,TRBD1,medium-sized,TGTGCCAGCAGCTACGGGACAGCGGAAAATAAGCAGTACTTC,CASSYGTAENKQYF
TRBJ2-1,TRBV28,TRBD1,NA,TGTGCCAGCACCCGGGACAGGTCGGGTAGAGGGCAGTTCTTC,CASTRDRSGRGQFF
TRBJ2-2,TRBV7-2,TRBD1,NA,TGTGCCAGCAGCTTAGCGAGGGCAGGGGGCTTTGTCGGGGAGCTGTTTTTT,CASSLARAGGFVGELFF
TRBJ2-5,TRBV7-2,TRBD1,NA,TGTGCCAGCAGCTTCCCGACAGGGTTACAAGAGACCCAGTACTTC,CASSFPTGLQETQYF
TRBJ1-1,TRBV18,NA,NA,TGTGCCAGCTCACCGCAGGGTTCTAACACTGAAGCTTTCTTT,CASSPQGSNTEAFF
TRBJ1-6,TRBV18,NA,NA,TGTGCCAGCTCGGGCAGTAGCGGCTCACCCCTCCACTTT,CASSGSSGSPLHF
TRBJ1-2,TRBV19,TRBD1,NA,TGTGCCAGTAGTAGAGATGTCGACAGGGCCTATGGCTACACCTTC,CASSRDVDRAYGYTF
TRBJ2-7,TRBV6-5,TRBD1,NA,TGTGCCAGCAGCTTGGGACAGACCTACGAGCAGTACTTC,CASSLGQTYEQYF
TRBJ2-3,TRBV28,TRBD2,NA,TGTGCCAGCACTTTAGCGGGAGTCGCCACAGATACGCAGTATTTT,CASTLAGVATDTQYF
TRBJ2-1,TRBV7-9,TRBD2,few,TGTGCCAGCAGCCCGATATTTCCGGGACTAGGGAGCTCCTACAATGAGCAGTTCTTC,CASSPIFPGLGSSYNEQFF
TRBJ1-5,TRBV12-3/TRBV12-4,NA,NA,TGTGCCAGCAGTTTTTTCGGGGATCAGCCCCAGCATTTT,CASSFFGDQPQHF
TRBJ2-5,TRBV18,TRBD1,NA,TGTGCCAGCTCACAACGACAGGGAGAGACCCAGTACTTC,CASSQRQGETQYF
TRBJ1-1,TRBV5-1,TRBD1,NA,TGCGCCAGCAGCTTTTCGACAGGGGGCGTGGGTGCTTTCTTT,CASSFSTGGVGAFF
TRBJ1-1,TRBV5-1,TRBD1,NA,TGCGCCAGCAGCTTGGCCCCGGACAGGAGCACTGAAGCTTTCTTT,CASSLAPDRSTEAFF
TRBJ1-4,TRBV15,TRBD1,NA,TGTGCCACCAGAGAACAGGGGACTAATGAAAAACTGTTTTTT,CATREQGTNEKLFF
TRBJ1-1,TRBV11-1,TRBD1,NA,TGTGCCAGCAGCCCTGGGACAGGGTTGGTCGCTGAAGCTTTCTTT,CASSPGTGLVAEAFF
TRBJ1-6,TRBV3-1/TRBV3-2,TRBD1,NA,TGTGCCAGCAGCCAAGGAGGGGCAGGGGGGAATTCACCCCTCCACTTT,CASSQGGAGGNSPLHF
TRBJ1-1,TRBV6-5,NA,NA,TGTGCCAGCACCTCGGGGGGGGCGAACACTGAAGCTTTCTTT,CASTSGGANTEAFF
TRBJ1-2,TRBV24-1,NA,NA,TGTGCCACCAGTGATTCCCACATCTATGGCTACACCTTC,CATSDSHIYGYTF
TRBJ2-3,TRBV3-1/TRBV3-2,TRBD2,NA,TGTGCCAGCAGCGGGACTATAACAACAGATACGCAGTATTTT,CASSGTITTDTQYF
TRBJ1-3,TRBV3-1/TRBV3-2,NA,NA,TGTGCCAGCAGCCAAGAGGTGCGGTCTGGAAACACCATATATTTT,CASSQEVRSGNTIYF
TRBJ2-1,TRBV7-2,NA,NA,TGTGCCAGCATGTCTCGTAATGAGCAGTTCTTC,CASMSRNEQFF
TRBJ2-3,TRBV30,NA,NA,TGTGCCTGGAGGTCGCGAGATACGCAGTATTTT,CAWRSRDTQYF
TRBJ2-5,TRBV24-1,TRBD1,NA,TGTGCCACCAGTGATTTGGGACAGGGGAGGGCAGAGACCCAGTACTTC,CATSDLGQGRAETQYF